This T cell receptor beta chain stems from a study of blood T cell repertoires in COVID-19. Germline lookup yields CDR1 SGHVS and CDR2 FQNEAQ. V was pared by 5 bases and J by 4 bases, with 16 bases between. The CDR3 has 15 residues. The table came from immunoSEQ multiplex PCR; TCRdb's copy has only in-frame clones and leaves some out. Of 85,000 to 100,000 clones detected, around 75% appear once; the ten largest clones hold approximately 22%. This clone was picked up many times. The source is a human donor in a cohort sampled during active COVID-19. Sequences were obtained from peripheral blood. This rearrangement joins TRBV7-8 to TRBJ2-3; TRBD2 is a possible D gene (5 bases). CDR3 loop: CASSPEGGSADTQYF. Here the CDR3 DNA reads TGTGCCAGCAGCCCTGAGGGCGGTTCGGCAGATACGCAGTATTTT.